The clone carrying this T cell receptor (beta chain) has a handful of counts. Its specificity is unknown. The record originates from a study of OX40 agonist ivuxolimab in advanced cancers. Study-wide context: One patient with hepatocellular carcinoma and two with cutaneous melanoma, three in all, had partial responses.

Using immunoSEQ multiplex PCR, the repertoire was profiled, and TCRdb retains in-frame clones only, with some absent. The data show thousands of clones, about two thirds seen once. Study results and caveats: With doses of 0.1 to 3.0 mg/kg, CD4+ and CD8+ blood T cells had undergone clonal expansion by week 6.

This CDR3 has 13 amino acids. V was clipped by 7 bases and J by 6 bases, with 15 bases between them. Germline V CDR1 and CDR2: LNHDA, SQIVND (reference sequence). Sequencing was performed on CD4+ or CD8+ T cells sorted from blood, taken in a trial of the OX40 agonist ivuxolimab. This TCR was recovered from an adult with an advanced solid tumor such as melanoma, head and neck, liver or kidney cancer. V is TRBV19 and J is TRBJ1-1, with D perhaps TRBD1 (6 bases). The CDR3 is CASTIGGGPEAFF. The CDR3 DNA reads TGTGCCAGTACCATCGGTGGGGGCCCTGAAGCTTTCTTT.